The present TCR beta chain was sequenced within a study of cytomegalovirus exposure and HLA in healthy donors. For the study at large: In an earlier analysis, 90 million to 130 million unique TCR beta sequences were found from approximately 170 million T cells. For the approximately 390 genotyped donors, approximately 83% fell within the Caucasian-associated ancestry cluster.

Primers: 60 Vbeta forward and 13 Jbeta reverse. Some clones are missing from TCRdb's copy, which holds only in-frame ones; the method was immunoSEQ multiplex PCR. The sample lists approximately 190,000 clones, approximately 70% occurring once. When sampled, the donors appeared nominally healthy, though they likely had unrecorded immune exposures. General study findings and limits: Published work reported that the classifier diagnosed cytomegalovirus status with high specificity and sensitivity.

The table lists this clone with a count of one. Its antigen is as yet unknown. This receptor was obtained from a man in his forties in good health and CMV-seropositive. Material: PBMCs.

Written as DNA, the CDR3 is TGTGCCAGCAGCTTGGGGGGAGCGGGGGGGCGTGAGACCCAGTACTTC. Its translation is CASSLGGAGGRETQYF. The genes are TRBV5-4 and TRBJ2-5; 10 bases are a match to TRBD2. Germline V lookup: CDR1 SGHNT, CDR2 YYREEE (reference sequence). The V segment lost 0 bases and the J segment 5 bases; nucleotides outside the gene matches: 7. The CDR3 has 16 amino acids.